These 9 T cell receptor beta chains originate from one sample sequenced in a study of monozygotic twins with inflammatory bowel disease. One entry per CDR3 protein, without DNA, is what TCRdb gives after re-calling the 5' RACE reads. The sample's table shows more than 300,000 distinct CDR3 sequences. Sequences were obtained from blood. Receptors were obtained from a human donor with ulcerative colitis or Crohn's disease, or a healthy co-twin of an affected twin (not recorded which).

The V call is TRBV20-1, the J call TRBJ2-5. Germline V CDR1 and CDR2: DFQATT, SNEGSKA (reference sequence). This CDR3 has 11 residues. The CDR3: CSAEARPTQYF.

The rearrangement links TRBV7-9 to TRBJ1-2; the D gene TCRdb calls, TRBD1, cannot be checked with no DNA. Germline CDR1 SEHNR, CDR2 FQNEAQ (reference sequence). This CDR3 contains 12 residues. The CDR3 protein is CASSWDGYGYTF.

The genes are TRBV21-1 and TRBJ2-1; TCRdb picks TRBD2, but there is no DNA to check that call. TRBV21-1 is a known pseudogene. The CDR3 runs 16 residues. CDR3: CASSGLAGGAGYEQFF.

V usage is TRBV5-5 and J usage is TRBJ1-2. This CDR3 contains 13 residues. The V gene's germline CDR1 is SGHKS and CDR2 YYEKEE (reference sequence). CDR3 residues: CASSFGDLLGYTF.

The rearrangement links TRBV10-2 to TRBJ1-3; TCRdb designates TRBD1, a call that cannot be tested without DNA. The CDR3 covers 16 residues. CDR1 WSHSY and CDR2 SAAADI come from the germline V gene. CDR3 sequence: CASWGQERDSGNTIYF.

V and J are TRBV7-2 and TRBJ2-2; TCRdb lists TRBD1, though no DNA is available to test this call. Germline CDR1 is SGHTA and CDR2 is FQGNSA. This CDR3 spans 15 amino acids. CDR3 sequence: CASSKQGRGTGELFF.

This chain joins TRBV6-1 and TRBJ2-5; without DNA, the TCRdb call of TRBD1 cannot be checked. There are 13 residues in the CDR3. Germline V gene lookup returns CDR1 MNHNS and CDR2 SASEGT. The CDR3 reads CASILGALETQYF.

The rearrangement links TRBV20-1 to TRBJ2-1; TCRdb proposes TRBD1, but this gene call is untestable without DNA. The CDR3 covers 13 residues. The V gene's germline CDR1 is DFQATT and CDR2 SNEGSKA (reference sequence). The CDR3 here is CSPYWTGNNEQFF.

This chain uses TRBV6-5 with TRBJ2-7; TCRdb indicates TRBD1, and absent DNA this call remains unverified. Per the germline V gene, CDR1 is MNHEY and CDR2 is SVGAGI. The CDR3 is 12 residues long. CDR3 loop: CASRDGSYEQYF.